The rows below give T cell receptor beta chains drawn from one sample of a study of T cells in Graves' hyperthyroidism and ophthalmopathy. TCRdb fed the multiplex PCR reads into MiXCR, producing one record per CDR3 protein. The table shows 300,000 to 400,000 distinct CDR3 sequences, with less than 15% occurring only once. Specimen: blood. The receptors shown here come from a woman younger than 35 with Graves' hyperthyroidism. Both conserved end residues are part of each CDR3. The D gene is left open where the match is weak. The size entry is marked missing in some rows and otherwise reads once, few, many or a size class.

size: many; V: TRBV4-1; D: NA; CDR3: CASSQVQGGEQYF
size: many; V: TRBV11-2; D: TRBD1; CDR3: CASSPETGLEKLFF
size: many; V: TRBV2; D: NA; CDR3: CAGTTSGDGYTF
size: many; V: TRBV27; D: NA; CDR3: CASSLTDPTYYGYTF
size: many; V: TRBV5-1; D: NA; CDR3: CASTGTGRANSPLHF
size: many; V: TRBV12-3/TRBV12-4; D: NA; CDR3: CASSLTRALREKLFF
size: few; V: TRBV6-1; D: TRBD1; CDR3: CASSTAPATGRWDYGYTF
size: many; V: TRBV6-1; D: NA; CDR3: CASSLENIQYF
size: many; V: TRBV28; D: TRBD1; CDR3: CASVSGQVYNEQFF
size: many; V: TRBV3-1; D: TRBD2; CDR3: CASSQAGGVETQYF
size: many; V: TRBV2; D: NA; CDR3: CASSRRDYGYTF
size: NA; V: TRBV9; D: TRBD2; CDR3: CASSVVGLAGAGELFF
size: many; V: TRBV28; D: NA; CDR3: CASNPRDSSPLHF
size: few; V: TRBV6-2/TRBV6-3; D: NA; CDR3: CASTQLPTGELFF
size: many; V: TRBV20-1; D: TRBD2; CDR3: CSARDGGAGGRYNEQFF
size: NA; V: TRBV4-2; D: NA; CDR3: CASSTRQDNNEKLFF
size: many; V: TRBV5-1; D: NA; CDR3: CASSPRGGSNQPQHF
size: few; V: TRBV5-1; D: TRBD1; CDR3: CASSAITGTGNNEQYF
size: many; V: TRBV20-1; D: NA; CDR3: CSARVPGISITDTQYF
size: NA; V: TRBV7-9; D: NA; CDR3: CASSEGQTAQGNEQFF
size: NA; V: TRBV4-1; D: NA; CDR3: CASSQYLRRAGSNQPQHF
size: many; V: TRBV20-1; D: NA; CDR3: CSARAGGRTDSPLHF
size: many; V: TRBV10-3; D: TRBD1; CDR3: CAISGGWEDRGTEAFF
size: many; V: TRBV13; D: NA; CDR3: CASSLGREGASNQPQHF
size: few; V: TRBV5-1; D: NA; CDR3: CASSSTADEQFF
size: NA; V: TRBV7-3; D: TRBD2; CDR3: CASSFQGLASYNEQFF
size: NA; V: TRBV6-5; D: TRBD1; CDR3: CASSWTGGDYGYTF
size: few; V: TRBV19; D: TRBD1; CDR3: CASSDTGGVNEKLFF
size: NA; V: TRBV4-1; D: TRBD1; CDR3: CASSHRTGVRGGANVLTF
size: many; V: TRBV20-1; D: NA; CDR3: CSARDISSSYNEQFF
size: many; V: TRBV12-3/TRBV12-4; D: NA; CDR3: CAIPSWGNTGELFF
size: many; V: TRBV12-3/TRBV12-4; D: TRBD2; CDR3: CASSLGVAGADTQYF
size: few; V: TRBV24-1; D: NA; CDR3: CATSSGGSSGNTIYF
size: many; V: TRBV20-1; D: NA; CDR3: CSARGRGPGTEAFF
size: many; V: TRBV28; D: NA; CDR3: CASNPQGGAGETQYF
size: many; V: TRBV20-1; D: NA; CDR3: CSARAFDRYEQYF
size: many; V: TRBV5-8; D: TRBD2; CDR3: CASSLGDGGDADTQYF
size: NA; V: TRBV6-1; D: NA; CDR3: CASSRGVETEAFF
size: NA; V: TRBV7-2; D: NA; CDR3: CASSSNRESYEQYF
size: NA; V: TRBV20-1; D: TRBD1; CDR3: CSARDHQGAQEKLFF